This T cell receptor beta chain derives from a study of regulatory T cells in long-lasting Graves disease. As to time point: newly diagnosed GD, antithyroid drugs for less than 3 months. Preparation of the TCR library used RNA extracted from PBMCs. The CDR3 is made up of 15 amino acids. With 5 bases clipped from V and 7 bases from J, the junction kept 10 bases outside the gene matches. Looked up from germline, CDR1 is SNHLY and CDR2 is FYNNEI. Researchers made TCR beta libraries by using iRepertoire HTBI primers and running Arm-PCR on CDR3 regions. TCRdb ran MiXCR on the multiplex PCR reads and lists one entry per CDR3 protein. The sample lists 350,000 to 500,000 distinct CDR3 sequences, 13% to 15% seen once, with over 15% in the top ten. There are many counts of this clonotype. This sample also belongs to another study, concerning T cells in Graves' hyperthyroidism and ophthalmopathy.

Sample: peripheral blood mononuclear cells (PBMCs), taken at new diagnosis, from a patient treated with antithyroid drugs. This rearrangement joins TRBV2 to TRBJ2-7, with 11 bases identical to TRBD1. The TCR originated in a woman aged 50 to 60 with Graves disease. This CDR3 reads CASSPGRTGGKEQYF. CDR3 in DNA: TGTGCCAGCAGTCCGGGCCGGACAGGGGGCAAGGAGCAGTACTTC. Full variable domain (missing parts from reference TRBV2 and TRBJ2-7): EPEVTQTPSHQVTQMGQEVILRCVPISNHLYFYWYRQILGQKVEFLVSFYNNEISEKSEIFDDQFSVERPDGSNFTLKIRSTKLEDSAMYFCASSPGRTGGKEQYFGPGTRLTVT.